A selection of T cell receptor beta chains follows, all from one sample in a study of blood T cell repertoires in COVID-19. TCRdb keeps only in-frame clones here, not all; method: immunoSEQ multiplex PCR. The sample contains some 130,000 clones, approximately 90% of which appear only once. The sequencing sample was made of peripheral blood. These receptors were collected from a man between 65 and 85 years old with active COVID-19. Both conserved end residues are trimmed from each CDR3. Fields, in order: J gene, V gene, CDR3 protein.

TRBJ2-5	TRBV3-1/TRBV3-2	ASSQASSGSRETQY
TRBJ2-7	TRBV4-2	ASSQAWGEGSGEQY
TRBJ2-5	TRBV19	ASGTGGETQY
TRBJ2-7	TRBV5-1	ASSRGQSYEQY
TRBJ2-1	TRBV7-2	ASTLAGAGYNEQF
TRBJ1-2	TRBV14	ASSQGGVRGSGGYT
TRBJ1-3	TRBV5-6	ASNHGQGGNTIY
TRBJ2-3	TRBV3-1/TRBV3-2	ASSLRTSGRRDTQY
TRBJ2-3	TRBV20-1	SVPVTDTQY
TRBJ2-3	TRBV3-1/TRBV3-2	ASSPFERASGTTDTQY
TRBJ1-1	TRBV11-2	ASTTGQGTEAF
TRBJ1-1	TRBV6-5	ASSQGLVTEAF
TRBJ2-3	TRBV30	AWSPGLSTDTQY
TRBJ1-2	TRBV18	ASSPRTGEGGYT
TRBJ2-7	TRBV4-1	ASSRGQGYEQY
TRBJ1-1	TRBV13	ASSRTVGKNTEAF
TRBJ1-1	TRBV5-1	ASSFTGGTVMNTEAF
TRBJ1-5	TRBV4-1	ASSQEGFSGPRGSNQPQH
TRBJ1-5	TRBV18	ASSPKGEPQH
TRBJ1-6	TRBV10-3	AIGDWDSPLH
TRBJ2-7	TRBV5-6	ASSLDGGSAEQY
TRBJ2-7	TRBV7-2	ASSLPWRGSSYEQY
TRBJ1-4	TRBV28	ASSRGGSNEKLF
TRBJ2-7	TRBV29-1	SVEPTGTYEQY
TRBJ1-4	TRBV6-6	ASHQGGYEKLF
TRBJ2-1	TRBV5-1	ASSLGGASEQF
TRBJ2-3	TRBV5-8	ASSSGTSERTDTQY
TRBJ2-2	TRBV7-3	ASSLSGRAATGELF
TRBJ2-5	TRBV18	ASSPALQETQY
TRBJ1-6	TRBV9	ASSVDWQINSPLH
TRBJ1-2	TRBV27	ASSPWQDRSGYT
TRBJ2-7	TRBV6-6	ASTGQSGEQY
TRBJ1-1	TRBV7-2	ASSPGRFPREAF
TRBJ2-2	TRBV5-6	ASSLGLAGPTGELF
TRBJ2-3	TRBV9	ASSVTGTSGTDTQY
TRBJ2-5	TRBV29-1	SVEASGGETQY
TRBJ2-7	TRBV29-1	SVADRVSYEQY
TRBJ1-2	TRBV27	ASGTTNYGYT
TRBJ2-3	TRBV5-1	ASSLPKTSGTDTQY
TRBJ2-3	TRBV27	ASRAPLGLAGGGTDTQY
TRBJ2-2	TRBV2	ASIPRVNTGELF